Each of the 5 T cell receptor beta chains below was sequenced from the same sample in a study of post-analysis software for immune sequencing data. Findings and limits, study-wide: Controls showed lower frequencies than patients for five TRBV segments, and TRBV5-6, TRBV5-1 and TRBV20-1 were among these.

TCR beta cDNA libraries had unique molecular identifiers. In TCRdb, the PCR reads were re-called with MiXCR into one record per CDR3 protein. The sample includes about 800,000 distinct CDR3 sequences, 25% to 30% of them seen just once. What these receptors recognize is not known. The source material was blood. These receptors all stem from a girl aged 10-17 years with multiple sclerosis.

This clonotype showed up just a few times. The J gene is TRBJ2-7, the V gene TRBV20-1, with D possibly being TRBD1 or TRBD2 (6 bases each). The CDR3 totals 15 residues. The V and J ends lost 3 bases and 6 bases respectively, with 21 bases between them. Germline lookup yields CDR1 DFQATT and CDR2 SNEGSKA (reference sequence). The CDR3 DNA reads TGCAGTGCTAGGGAAGAGGGGGGCTATTCGGGCGAGCAGTACTTC. This codes for CSAREEGGYSGEQYF.

This clonotype was detected only a few times. The CDR3 region is CASSQEGLFSYNEQFF. The CDR3 region has the DNA TGTGCCAGCAGCCAGGAGGGGTTATTTTCCTACAATGAGCAGTTCTTC. The chain employs TRBV16 and TRBJ2-1, with D perhaps matching TRBD2 (6 bases). Germline assignment: CDR1 KGHSY and CDR2 FQNENV. With 3 bases removed from V and 1 base from J, the gap between germline ends came to 13 bases. The length of the CDR3 is 16 residues.

Written as DNA, the CDR3 is TGTGCCAGCAGTTACCGGGGGGACAGCCTTAATTCACCCCTCCACTTT. It codes for CASSYRGDSLNSPLHF. The rearrangement uses TRBV6-6 and TRBJ1-6; 7 nucleotides match TRBD1. V was clipped by 2 bases and J by 6 bases; unmatched bases: 7. Germline CDR1 reads MNHNY; CDR2 reads SVGAGI (reference sequence). This CDR3 contains 16 residues.

A word on this clonotype: Compared with germline, one end of the junction differs, possibly owing to a read error. The chain carries TRBV7-2 and TRBJ2-3; tentative D call: TRBD2 (5 bases). This CDR3 is built from 11 residues. Germline V gene lookup returns CDR1 SGHTA and CDR2 FQGNSA. CDR3 nucleotide sequence: TGTGCCAACAGCTTAGGCCGGCTAGCGTATTTT. As protein: CANSLGRLAYF.

The genes are TRBV7-2 and TRBJ1-2; no clear D gene. V shed 5 bases and J shed 2 bases, with 15 bases lying between them. The CDR3 consists of 15 residues. The germline CDR1 and CDR2 sequences are SGHTA and FQGNSA. Here the CDR3 DNA reads TGTGCCAGCAGCCACTACCCGGCCGGAAACTATGGCTACACCTTC. Its translation: CASSHYPAGNYGYTF.